These T cell receptor beta chains were read from a single sample in a study of blood T cell repertoires in COVID-19. The table came from immunoSEQ multiplex PCR; TCRdb's copy has only in-frame clones and leaves some out. The table lists roughly 260,000 clones, roughly nine tenths of them singletons. The material sequenced was peripheral blood. All receptors come from a man aged 60-69 years who had recovered from COVID-19. The CDR3 runs from the conserved cysteine through the conserved F or W. The D gene is left open where the match is weak. Clone sizes are given selectively: once, few, many, or a class where the clone is expanded.

clone size,J gene,D gene,V gene,CDR3 protein,CDR3 DNA
once,TRBJ1-2,NA,TRBV21-1,CASSKNLDREDGYTF,TGTGCCAGCAGCAAGAATCTCGACAGGGAGGATGGCTACACCTTC
NA,TRBJ1-1,NA,TRBV21-1,CASSRLLQTGEIMNTEAFF,TGTGCCAGCAGCCGGCTCCTACAGACAGGGGAAATTATGAACACTGAAGCTTTCTTT
NA,TRBJ2-6,TRBD2,TRBV10-1,CASSAGGSGANVLTF,TGCGCCAGCAGTGCCGGGGGGTCTGGGGCCAACGTCCTGACTTTC
NA,TRBJ1-1,NA,TRBV9,CASSRQERGTEAFF,TGTGCCAGCAGCAGACAGGAAAGGGGCACTGAAGCTTTCTTT
NA,TRBJ2-1,TRBD2,TRBV4-1,CASSQELSGVSYNEQFF,TGCGCCAGCAGCCAAGAGCTTAGCGGGGTCAGCTACAATGAGCAGTTCTTC
NA,TRBJ1-6,NA,TRBV3-1/TRBV3-2,CASSQGAGEGSPLHF,TGTGCCAGCAGCCAAGGGGCGGGGGAAGGCTCACCCCTCCACTTT
NA,TRBJ1-1,NA,TRBV6-5,CASSYGAGRTTEAFF,TGTGCCAGCAGTTACGGAGCAGGGCGGACCACTGAAGCTTTCTTT
NA,TRBJ1-6,TRBD1,TRBV2,CASKLTGQVNNSPLHF,TGTGCCAGCAAACTGACGGGACAGGTGAATAATTCACCCCTCCACTTT
NA,TRBJ2-3,NA,TRBV7-9,CASSLVEGYITDTQYF,TGTGCCAGCAGCTTAGTCGAGGGATACATCACAGATACGCAGTATTTT
NA,TRBJ2-7,NA,TRBV18,CASSGGTATYEQYF,TGTGCCAGCTCAGGCGGGACAGCTACATACGAGCAGTACTTC
NA,TRBJ2-5,TRBD2,TRBV15,CATSRRGGARETQYF,TGTGCCACCAGCAGGCGGGGGGGAGCGCGAGAGACCCAGTACTTC
few,TRBJ1-5,TRBD1,TRBV2,CASSEPVGQGKYYSNQPQHF,TGTGCCAGCAGTGAACCTGTGGGACAGGGGAAGTATTATAGCAATCAGCCCCAGCATTTT
NA,TRBJ2-5,TRBD1,TRBV2,CASSRQGAVEETQYF,TGTGCCAGCAGTCGACAGGGGGCGGTCGAAGAGACCCAGTACTTC
NA,TRBJ2-3,TRBD2,TRBV6-5,CASSTTSGRSYTQYF,TGTGCCAGCAGCACGACTAGCGGGAGATCTTATACGCAGTATTTT
NA,TRBJ2-1,TRBD1,TRBV5-1,CASSPGGTGLYNEQFF,TGCGCCAGCAGCCCTGGTGGGACAGGGCTCTACAATGAGCAGTTCTTC
NA,TRBJ1-2,TRBD1,TRBV5-1,CASSLVGDRVGGYTF,TGCGCCAGCAGCTTGGTCGGGGACAGGGTAGGTGGCTACACCTTC
NA,TRBJ2-1,TRBD2,TRBV7-8,CASSLAVAGGQNEQFF,TGTGCCAGCAGCTTAGCAGTAGCGGGGGGGCAGAATGAGCAGTTCTTC
once,TRBJ1-2,TRBD1,TRBV18,CASSPSGTGDYGYTF,TGTGCCAGCTCCCCATCGGGGACAGGAGACTATGGCTACACCTTC
NA,TRBJ2-7,NA,TRBV7-6,CASSLARDYEQYF,TGTGCCAGCAGCTTAGCGCGGGATTACGAGCAGTACTTC
NA,TRBJ1-4,NA,TRBV29-1,CSVHQGGDEKLFF,TGCAGCGTTCACCAAGGCGGGGATGAAAAACTGTTTTTT
NA,TRBJ1-3,NA,TRBV4-2,CASSQDVGSASSGNTIYF,TGTGCCAGCAGCCAAGATGTTGGTTCAGCGAGCTCTGGAAACACCATATATTTT
NA,TRBJ2-7,NA,TRBV18,CASSPLARGLSSSYEQYF,TGTGCCAGCTCACCACTGGCCAGGGGTTTATCATCCTCCTACGAGCAGTACTTC
NA,TRBJ2-7,NA,TRBV5-8,CASSARARQRSYEQYF,TGTGCCAGCAGCGCAAGGGCGAGACAGAGATCCTACGAGCAGTACTTC
NA,TRBJ2-5,NA,TRBV30,CAWSVYGAETQYF,TGTGCCTGGAGTGTATATGGGGCAGAGACCCAGTACTTC
NA,TRBJ2-7,NA,TRBV27,CASSFRGVGTGYYEQYF,TGTGCCAGCAGTTTTCGGGGGGTTGGGACAGGCTACTACGAGCAGTACTTC
many,TRBJ2-5,TRBD1,TRBV3-1/TRBV3-2,CASSQGTGPQETQYF,TGTGCCAGCAGCCAAGGGACAGGCCCCCAAGAGACCCAGTACTTC
NA,TRBJ1-2,NA,TRBV30,CAWSVMAYGYTF,TGTGCCTGGAGTGTAATGGCCTATGGCTACACCTTC
few,TRBJ1-2,NA,TRBV6-6,CASSYRGRWDGYTF,TGTGCCAGCAGTTACAGAGGGAGATGGGATGGCTACACCTTC
NA,TRBJ2-2,TRBD2,TRBV13,CASSFQGGGYTGELFF,TGTGCCAGCAGCTTCCAGGGCGGGGGGTACACCGGGGAGCTGTTTTTT
NA,TRBJ2-3,TRBD1,TRBV6-5,CASTPRDRGADTQYF,TGTGCCAGCACCCCCCGGGACAGGGGGGCAGATACGCAGTATTTT
NA,TRBJ1-5,TRBD1,TRBV6-2/TRBV6-3,CASSYTSQGYSNQPQHF,TGTGCCAGCAGTTACACCTCACAGGGGTATAGCAATCAGCCCCAGCATTTT
NA,TRBJ1-6,TRBD1,TRBV20-1,CSASFSGTAADNSPLHF,TGCAGTGCTAGTTTCTCGGGGACAGCGGCGGATAATTCACCCCTCCACTTT